The following is a T cell receptor (beta chain) sequence with its context. TCRdb's copy holds only in-frame clones and misses some; the assay was immunoSEQ multiplex PCR. The data contain 35,000 to 45,000 clones, about nine tenths of them seen just once; the ten biggest clones take up 32%. The entry originates in a study of OX40 agonist ivuxolimab in advanced cancers. It was autoimmune disease history or systemic immunosuppression that excluded patients. The sequence was collected from an adult with an advanced solid tumor such as melanoma, head and neck, liver or kidney cancer. Here the sequenced sample was CD4+ or CD8+ T cells sorted from blood, taken in a trial of the OX40 agonist ivuxolimab.

The DNA of the CDR3 is TGTGCCAGTATAAAGACAGGGGGCGCGAAAGAAGGTGGCTACACCTTC. This gives the protein CASIKTGGAKEGGYTF. This chain joins TRBV19 and TRBJ1-2, with 10 bases identical to TRBD1. The J segment lost 7 bases and the V segment lost 7 bases, leaving 15 bases of the junction unmatched. The CDR3 contains 16 residues. CDR1 is LNHDA and CDR2 is SQIVND in the germline V gene (reference sequence).